This T cell receptor (beta chain) derives from a study of blood T cell repertoires in COVID-19. Overall study: Sites in the United States, Italy and Spain provided acute and convalescent COVID-19 samples. T cells, B-cell-depleted T cells, or PBMCs provided the cDNA or gDNA that served as material.

V was clipped by 3 bases and J by 5 bases, with 11 bases between them. This CDR3 is 13 amino acids long. CDR1 is SGHKS, CDR2 YYEKEE, per germline (reference sequence). How the authors handled the data: From reference gene primer amplification, estimates of nucleated cell counts were derived. This table comes from immunoSEQ multiplex PCR, and its TCRdb copy is limited to in-frame clones, with some not included. V, J and clone size reflect that table, while D and trimming were determined from the DNA. The sample includes around 130,000 clones, around 90% of them seen just once. The sequenced sample was peripheral blood. This receptor was identified in a woman aged 80 or older with acute or convalescent COVID-19. V and J are TRBV5-5 and TRBJ2-5, with TRBD1 as a possible D gene (6 bases). Here the CDR3 reads CASSYQGKETQYF. CDR3 DNA: TGTGCCAGCAGCTATCAGGGGAAGGAGACCCAGTACTTC.